This T cell receptor (beta chain) was documented in a study of T-cell reconstitution after alpha-beta-depleted transplantation in children. The TCRbeta library was prepared with unique molecular identifiers. One entry per CDR3 protein, called by TCRdb with MiXCR from the PCR reads. The data contain approximately 230,000 distinct CDR3 sequences, about 24% of them singletons. There are a few counts of this clonotype. The clonotype comes from a female patient aged 2 to 10 who had a stem cell transplant for congenital amegakaryocytic thrombocytopenia, so the T cells may come from the graft donor. The sequencing here drew on PBMCs, mostly from graft donor cells, taken 360 days after TCRalphabeta/CD19-depleted stem cell transplant.

The CDR3 DNA follows: TGTGCCAGCAGTGACCGGGACAGGGGTGGTAATCAGCCCCAGCATTTT. Protein product: CASSDRDRGGNQPQHF. This sequence joins TRBV6-4 and TRBJ1-5, with 10 bases lining up with TRBD1. This CDR3 has 16 residues. Germline loops: CDR1 MRHNA, CDR2 SNTAGT. Unmatched junction bases numbered 5, after V lost 2 bases and J lost 4 bases.